The entry that follows covers one T cell receptor (beta chain) sequence. Its target is not known. Other nucleotide sequences from this sample produce the same CDR3. Each replicate PCR on the sorted subsets used about 220 ng DNA (around 30,000 T cell genomes). Produced via immunoSEQ multiplex PCR; TCRdb's table is partial and in-frame only. Among about 2 million clones listed, around 96% were seen once. These data originate in a study of shared clonotypes between healthy human individuals. Looking at the study overall: Plates per donor: three CD4 naive, three CD4 memory, two CD8 naive, one CD8 memory.

V was pared by 4 bases and J by 4 bases, with 4 bases of the junction left unmatched. This CDR3 has 14 residues. Germline V lookup: CDR1 SGHAT, CDR2 FQNNGV. Regarding the study as a whole: How much donors shared clonotypes was expected to be affected by sequencing depth. Large depth notwithstanding, sorted-subset sequencing proved incomplete by rarefaction.

CD45RO-negative, CCR7-positively selected cells formed the naive CD8 fraction, excluding terminally differentiated effector memory CD45RA+ cells. What was sequenced was naive CD8+ T cells sorted from blood. The chain couples TRBV11-2 to TRBJ2-7, with 10 positions matching TRBD1. This TCR derives from a man aged 18 to 30 in good health. Written as DNA, the CDR3 is TGTGCCAGCAGCTGGGACAGGGGCACTTACGAGCAGTACTTC. It translates to CASSWDRGTYEQYF.